This T cell receptor beta chain is from a study of sequential checkpoint blockade in melanoma. On the study more broadly: Arm A got nivolumab then ipilimumab; arm B the reverse, 1:1. Each arm's sequence ended with maintenance nivolumab.

Sample treatment: randomized to nivolumab then ipilimumab (arm A) or the reverse (arm B). The assay was immunoSEQ multiplex PCR, and TCRdb's table has in-frame clones only and misses some. The table shows some 16,000 clones, with 80% occurring only once. J gave up 3 bases and V 5 bases, and 7 bases lay outside the gene matches. The CDR3 is 14 residues long. Germline V lookup: CDR1 LGHNA, CDR2 YNFKEQ. The sample consisted of CD8+ T cells sorted from blood (inferred from file names), taken from a patient given nivolumab and ipilimumab in sequence. The clonotype was recovered from a human donor with melanoma. This chain links TRBV4-2 with TRBJ2-7; 7 nucleotides agree with TRBD2. DNA of the CDR3: TGTGCCAGCAGCTCTACCAGCGGGGACTACGAGCAGTACTTC. The encoded protein is CASSSTSGDYEQYF.